Following are 9 T cell receptor beta chains from one sample sequenced in a study of T cells expressing NK-cell markers. TCRdb re-called the 5' RACE reads; one entry per CDR3 protein, DNA not given. Its listing shows 450,000 to 600,000 distinct CDR3 sequences. The source material was blood T cells: a sorted CD56 or NKG2C T cell subset, CD4+ or CD8+ T cells, or bulk PBMC T cells (not recorded which). Receptors were obtained from a man aged 18 to 30 in good health.

The J gene is TRBJ1-3, the V gene TRBV6-5. Germline CDR1 and CDR2: MNHEY and SVGAGI. The CDR3 contains 16 residues. The CDR3 reads CASSYSIKVSGNTIYF.

J is TRBJ2-2 and V is TRBV7-3; TCRdb proposes TRBD2, but this gene call is untestable without DNA. Germline loops: CDR1 SGHTA, CDR2 FQGTGA. This CDR3 contains 14 residues. CDR3 amino acids: CASSPRGGTGELFF. Complete variable domain (other parts from reference TRBV7-3 and TRBJ2-2): GAGVSQTPSNKVTEKGKYVELRCDPISGHTALYWYRQSLGQGPEFLIYFQGTGAADDSGLPNDRFFAVRPEGSVSTLKIQRTERGDSAVYLCASSPRGGTGELFFGEGSRLTVL.

The rearrangement uses TRBV24-1 and TRBJ2-3; TCRdb outputs TRBD2, but without DNA this stays unchecked. The CDR3 spans 15 residues. CDR1 is KGHDR, CDR2 SFDVKD, per germline. Here the CDR3 reads CATSEGRARTDTQYF.

The V call is TRBV28, the J call TRBJ2-1. The CDR3 sequence is 14 residues long. Germline V CDR1 and CDR2: MDHEN, SYDVKM. CDR3 protein: CASKQGASYNEQFF.

CDR3 sequence: CASSSGTSVYNEQFF. The chain recombines TRBV11-3 with TRBJ2-1; the TCRdb call, TRBD2, lacks DNA for checking. This CDR3 region has 15 residues. Per the germline V gene, CDR1 is SGHNT and CDR2 is YENEEA.

The chain carries TRBV6-6 and TRBJ1-1. Germline V gives CDR1 MNHNY, CDR2 SVGAGI (reference sequence). The CDR3 spans 11 residues. The CDR3 sequence is CASSSHTEAFF.

V and J are TRBV20-1 and TRBJ1-2; TCRdb reports TRBD1, a call that lacks DNA to check it against. Germline CDR1 reads DFQATT; CDR2 reads SNEGSKA (reference sequence). This CDR3 has 16 amino acids. CDR3 amino acids: CSAQAGGAFSGQDYTF.

The chain links TRBV7-2 to TRBJ2-7; no DNA is available, so the TRBD1 call from TCRdb remains unchecked. The length of the CDR3 is 16 residues. CDR1 and CDR2 (germline): SGHTA, FQGNSA. The CDR3 here is CASSLVGRELASEQYF.

This chain connects TRBV27 to TRBJ2-1; TCRdb lists TRBD2, though no DNA is available to test this call. In germline, CDR1 is MNHEY, CDR2 SMNVEV (reference sequence). This CDR3 contains 17 residues. CDR3 sequence: CASSLPGLDRSYNEQFF.